This T cell receptor beta chain came from a study of shared clonotypes between healthy human individuals. It was CD45RO-negative cells, positively selected for CCR7, that made up naive CD8 cells, with terminally differentiated effector memory CD45RA+ cells excluded. Trimming cost V 8 bases and J 0 bases; bases outside gene matches: 3. The CDR3 runs 15 residues. Germline V lookup: CDR1 SNHLY, CDR2 FYNNEI. For this clone: Its antigen remains unknown.

Broader study findings: Despite large depth, rarefaction showed incomplete sorted-subset sequencing. Few donors restricted represented genetic and exposure-history diversity. Sharing of clonotypes among donors was expected to vary with sequencing depth. Across a handful of donors, naive CD4 shared roughly 5.1%, naive CD8 more than 3%, memory CD4 less than 2.5%, memory CD8 over 0.3%.

Using immunoSEQ multiplex PCR, the repertoire was profiled, and TCRdb retains in-frame clones only, with some absent. Of about 680,000 clones in the sample, 92% were seen once. Sequencing was performed on naive CD8+ T cells sorted from blood. This sequence originates from a man aged 25 to 45 in good health. The rearrangement links TRBV2 to TRBJ2-3; 12 positions agree with TRBD2. CDR3 in amino acids: CASVLAGGSTDTQYF. In DNA form, the CDR3 reads TGTGCCAGCGTTCTAGCGGGAGGGAGCACAGATACGCAGTATTTT.